Described below is a single T cell receptor (beta chain) sequence and its context. The data derive from a study of OX40 agonist ivuxolimab in advanced cancers. The overall study: Hepatocellular carcinoma, melanoma, renal cell or head and neck cancer was diagnosed in the dose-escalation patients. Two cutaneous melanoma patients and one hepatocellular carcinoma patient, three in all, had partial responses.

Sequencing was performed with immunoSEQ multiplex PCR; in TCRdb, only in-frame clones are kept and a portion is missing. The sample has some 87,000 clones, approximately 95% seen once; the top ten hold approximately 10%. The CDR3 consists of 14 residues. The V call is TRBV21-1, the J call TRBJ1-5. TRBV21-1 is listed as a pseudogene. The receptor's source is an adult with an advanced solid tumor such as melanoma, head and neck, liver or kidney cancer. The sequencing used CD4+ or CD8+ T cells sorted from blood, collected in a trial of the OX40 agonist ivuxolimab. This chain's CDR3 is CASSKARSMLVQHF. CDR3 sequence (DNA): TGTGCCAGCAGCAAAGCGCGTAGCATGTTGGTCCAGCATTTT.